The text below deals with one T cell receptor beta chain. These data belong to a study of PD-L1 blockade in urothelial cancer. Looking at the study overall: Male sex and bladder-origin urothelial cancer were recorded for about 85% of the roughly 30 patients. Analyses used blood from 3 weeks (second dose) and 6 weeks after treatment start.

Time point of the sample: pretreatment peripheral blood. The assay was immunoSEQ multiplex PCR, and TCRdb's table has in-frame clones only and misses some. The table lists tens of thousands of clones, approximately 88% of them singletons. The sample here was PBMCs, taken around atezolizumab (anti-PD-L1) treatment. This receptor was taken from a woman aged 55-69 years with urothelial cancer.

CDR3 sequence: CASSGQGANQPQHF. The CDR3 DNA is TGTGCCAGCAGTGGACAGGGGGCAAATCAGCCCCAGCATTTT. This chain joins TRBV2 and TRBJ1-5; 10 bases map to TRBD1. Trimming cost V 4 bases and J 4 bases; bases outside gene matches: 1. CDR1 is SNHLY, CDR2 FYNNEI, per germline. This CDR3 region has 14 residues.